The entry below describes one T cell receptor beta chain. Produced via immunoSEQ multiplex PCR; TCRdb's table is partial and in-frame only. The sample has 100,000 to 150,000 clones; about 88% are singletons. Trimming took 2 bases from V and 3 from J; bases not matched to a gene: 8. This CDR3 has 17 residues. Germline V gene sequence: CDR1 MNHEY, CDR2 SVGEGT. This entry belongs to a study of blood T cell repertoires in COVID-19. At the level of the study: Nucleic acid was either cDNA or gDNA, and it came from T cells, B-cell-depleted T cells, or PBMCs.

This TCR was recovered from a man aged 45-60 years with active COVID-19. Specimen: peripheral blood. This chain connects TRBV6-2 or TRBV6-3 to TRBJ1-5; 9 bases map to TRBD1. In nucleotides, the CDR3 is TGTGCCAGCAGTTACGGACAGGGGAGGTTTCACAATCAGCCCCAGCATTTT. Protein product: CASSYGQGRFHNQPQHF.